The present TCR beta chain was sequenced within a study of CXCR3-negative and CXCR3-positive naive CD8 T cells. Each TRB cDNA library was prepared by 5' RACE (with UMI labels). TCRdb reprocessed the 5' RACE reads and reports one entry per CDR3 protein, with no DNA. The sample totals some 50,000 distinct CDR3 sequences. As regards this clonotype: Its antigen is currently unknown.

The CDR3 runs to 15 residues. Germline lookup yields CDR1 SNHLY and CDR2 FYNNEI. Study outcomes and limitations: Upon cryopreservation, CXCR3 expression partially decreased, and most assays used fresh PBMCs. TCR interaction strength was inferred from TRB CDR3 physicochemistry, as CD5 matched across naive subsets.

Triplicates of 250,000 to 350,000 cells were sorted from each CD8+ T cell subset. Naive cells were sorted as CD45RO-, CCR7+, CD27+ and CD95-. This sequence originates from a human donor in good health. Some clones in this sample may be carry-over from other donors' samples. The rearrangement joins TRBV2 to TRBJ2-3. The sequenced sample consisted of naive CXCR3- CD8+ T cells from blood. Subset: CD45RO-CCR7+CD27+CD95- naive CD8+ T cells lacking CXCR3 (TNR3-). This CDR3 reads CASRRGTIGADTQYF.